A single sample is the source of the 27 T cell receptor beta chains below, sequenced in a study of spatial heterogeneity in lung cancer. TCRdb passed the 5' RACE reads through MiXCR, listing each CDR3 protein once. This sample has approximately 52,000 distinct CDR3 sequences, with roughly 5.2% found just once. Time point indicated: sample taken at primary tumor resection. The sequencing used PBMCs, collected at surgery. Receptor source: a male donor with early-stage non-small cell lung cancer.

This clonotype has a count of ten or more. The DNA of the CDR3 is TGTGCCATCAGTGGATGGGATCCCCATAGATCTGGAAACACCATATATTTT. This gives the protein CAISGWDPHRSGNTIYF. The chain uses TRBV10-3 and TRBJ1-3; no clear D. CDR1 and CDR2 (germline): ENHRY, SYGVKD. This CDR3 has 17 residues. Deletions cut 4 bases from V and 1 base from J, with 17 bases between.

This clonotype has at least ten counts. The V call is TRBV3-1, the J call TRBJ2-3; D remains ambiguous. CDR3 length: 15 residues. The V and J ends lost 0 bases and 3 bases respectively, with 10 bases between them. Germline CDR1 LGHDT, CDR2 YNNKEL (reference sequence). Here the CDR3 DNA reads TGTGCCAGCAGCCAAGACCCCGCGAGTACAGATACGCAGTATTTT. This codes for CASSQDPASTDTQYF.

This clonotype was recorded at least ten times. Mismatch with germline at one junction end may stem from a read error. V usage is TRBV12-3 or TRBV12-4 and J usage is TRBJ2-1; D call uncertain. This CDR3 contains 13 residues. CDR3 nucleotides: TGTGCCAGCAGTTTAGCGTCTGGCGGTCGGAGAGTTTTC. This codes for CASSLASGGRRVF.

This clonotype was observed many times. The rearrangement uses TRBV20-1 and TRBJ1-5; maybe TRBD1 (5 bases). The V end lost 3 bases, the J end lost 5 bases, and 8 bases lay between the germline ends. CDR1 and CDR2 (germline): DFQATT, SNEGSKA (reference sequence). The CDR3 spans 12 residues. This CDR3 reads CSASGGDQPQHF. The CDR3 DNA sequence: TGCAGTGCTAGCGGGGGGGATCAGCCCCAGCATTTT.

This clonotype was observed a handful of times. The rearrangement links TRBV12-5 to TRBJ2-7; a weak D match, TRBD2 (6 bases). V shed 11 bases and J shed 7 bases, with 15 bases lying between them. The CDR3 has 11 amino acids. Germline values: CDR1 LGHNT, CDR2 FRNRAP. CDR3 amino acids: CASCRSGEQYF. The CDR3 region has the DNA TGTGCTTCTTGCCGGAGCGGGGAGCAGTACTTC.

This clonotype was counted ten times or more. This chain uses TRBV2 with TRBJ2-1; the D call may be TRBD1 or TRBD2 (5 bases each). Germline assignment: CDR1 SNHLY and CDR2 FYNNEI. V lost 7 bases to trimming and J lost 2 bases, with 12 bases between them. The CDR3 runs 14 residues. CDR3 loop: CASTPGGPYNEQFF. In DNA form, the CDR3 reads TGTGCCAGCACACCTGGGGGACCCTACAATGAGCAGTTCTTC.

This clonotype came up many times. The gene calls are TRBV6-1 and TRBJ2-3, with 8 bases identical to TRBD2. V dropped 6 bases and J dropped 2; count of bases not matched to a gene: 7. Germline assignment: CDR1 MNHNS and CDR2 SASEGT. The CDR3 is 15 amino acids. DNA for the CDR3: TGTGCCAGCAGCCTAGGACTAGCTCTCACAGATACGCAGTATTTT. This codes for CASSLGLALTDTQYF.

This clonotype has at least ten counts. The V call is TRBV19, the J call TRBJ1-4, with 7 bases matching TRBD1. The CDR3 has 14 amino acids. Germline-derived CDR1 and CDR2 are LNHDA and SQIVND (reference sequence). The ends lost 5 bases at V and 8 bases at J; junction bases unmatched: 8. The chain's CDR3 is CASSFKQGEEKLFF. In DNA form, the CDR3 reads TGTGCCAGTAGTTTCAAGCAGGGGGAGGAAAAACTGTTTTTT.

This clonotype has ten or more counts. The chain is built from TRBV6-2 or TRBV6-3 and TRBJ2-2; the match to TRBD2 covers 9 bases. Germline V gene lookup returns CDR1 MNHEY and CDR2 SVGEGT. This CDR3 is 16 amino acids long. V shed 6 bases, J shed 3 bases, and the junction held 8 bases outside the gene matches. The CDR3 bases are TGTGCCAGCAGAGGGGTAGCGGGAGTGCACACCGGGGAGCTGTTTTTT. Its translation is CASRGVAGVHTGELFF.

This clonotype was observed at least ten times. The rearrangement uses TRBV3-1 and TRBJ2-7, with no clear D. The V end was cut by 1 base, the J end by 2 bases, with 3 bases between. CDR1 and CDR2 (germline): LGHDT, YNNKEL (reference sequence). The CDR3 has 12 amino acids. The CDR3 nucleotides are TGTGCCAGCAGCCAAGGTCCCTACGAGCAGTACTTC. This translates into CASSQGPYEQYF.

J is TRBJ2-2 and V is TRBV7-9; TRBD1 matches at 7 bases. V was clipped by 5 bases and J by 4 bases; unmatched bases: 7. CDR1 is SEHNR, CDR2 FQNEAQ, per germline (reference sequence). This CDR3 region has 15 residues. CDR3 DNA: TGTGCCAGCAGCCCAGGGGGTACGAGCACCGGGGAGCTGTTTTTT. Its translation: CASSPGGTSTGELFF. The whole variable domain, remainder taken from reference TRBV7-9 and TRBJ2-2, is DTGVSQNPRHKITKRGQNVTFRCDPISEHNRLYWYRQTLGQGPEFLTYFQNEAQLEKSRLLSDRFSAERPKGSFSTLEIQRTEQGDSAMYLCASSPGGTSTGELFFGEGSRLTVL.

This clonotype has at least ten counts. The chain recombines TRBV5-1 with TRBJ2-6; D call uncertain. V gave up 1 base and J gave up 4 bases, with 15 bases separating them. The germline CDR1 and CDR2 sequences are SGHRS and YFSETQ. The CDR3 is 17 amino acids. Here the CDR3 reads CASSLYADAAGANVLTF. The DNA of the CDR3 is TGCGCCAGCAGCTTGTATGCCGACGCGGCGGGGGCCAACGTCCTGACTTTC.

The table lists this clonotype with many counts. This chain uses TRBV7-3 with TRBJ1-1; maybe TRBD1 (6 bases). The CDR3 covers 14 residues. Germline CDR1 reads SGHTA; CDR2 reads FQGTGA. Deletions cut 1 base from V and 1 base from J, with 7 bases between. The DNA of the CDR3 is TGTGCCAGCAGCTTAATAGGGGGGAACACTGAAGCTTTCTTT. Translating it yields CASSLIGGNTEAFF.

At least ten counts were recorded for this clonotype. The rearrangement joins TRBV12-3 or TRBV12-4 to TRBJ2-4; TRBD2 is a possible D gene (6 bases). Trimming stripped 3 bases from V and 7 bases from J, with 10 bases between. This CDR3 contains 13 residues. The CDR3 reads CASSLERGNIQYF. In DNA, the CDR3 is TGTGCCAGCAGTTTGGAACGGGGGAACATTCAGTACTTC.

This clonotype is labeled medium-sized. The V call is TRBV28, the J call TRBJ2-1, with D hard to call. The CDR3 totals 15 residues. Trimming took 1 base from V and 4 from J, leaving 11 bases between them. Germline assignment: CDR1 MDHEN and CDR2 SYDVKM. The CDR3 loop is CASSLSGSLYNEQFF. CDR3 DNA sequence: TGTGCCAGCAGTTTATCGGGCAGTTTGTACAATGAGCAGTTCTTC.

This clonotype came up many times. This chain links TRBV30 with TRBJ2-1; perhaps TRBD1 as D (5 bases). The CDR3 contains 14 residues. Trimming left V 2 bases short and J 8 bases short, with 16 bases between. Germline V gives CDR1 GTSNPN, CDR2 SVGIG (reference sequence). The CDR3 region is CAWSKKGPFDEQFF. The CDR3 coding sequence is TGTGCCTGGAGTAAGAAGGGGCCTTTCGATGAGCAGTTCTTC.

This clonotype was observed many times. V gene TRBV20-1 combines with J gene TRBJ2-1, with TRBD2 matching over 8 bases. CDR1 is DFQATT, CDR2 SNEGSKA, per germline (reference sequence). CDR3 length: 15 residues. V shed 6 bases, J shed 1 base, and the junction held 8 bases outside the gene matches. Here the CDR3 reads CSAAREGRSYNEQFF. The CDR3 DNA sequence: TGCAGTGCAGCCCGGGAGGGAAGGTCCTACAATGAGCAGTTCTTC.

This clonotype came up many times. This chain joins TRBV15 and TRBJ2-3; 9 positions match TRBD1. Per the germline V gene, CDR1 is LNHNV and CDR2 is YYDKDF (reference sequence). The CDR3 loop spans 15 amino acids. The J segment lost 4 bases and the V segment lost 0 bases, leaving 2 bases of the junction unmatched. This CDR3 is CATSREGTGPDTQYF. Here the CDR3 DNA reads TGTGCCACCAGCAGAGAAGGGACAGGGCCAGATACGCAGTATTTT.

This clonotype was seen repeatedly, ten times or more. The chain has TRBV10-3 and TRBJ2-6, with D unresolved. The V gene's germline CDR1 is ENHRY and CDR2 SYGVKD. The CDR3 has 14 amino acids. V was cut by 3 bases and J by 11 bases, with 14 bases left in between. In nucleotides, the CDR3 is TGTGCCATCAGTGACGACCGGAGCTTGGACGTCCTGACTTTC. It translates to CAISDDRSLDVLTF.

In its sample, this clonotype was seen many times. The chain carries TRBV4-3 and TRBJ2-7; D is unclear. V gave up 1 base and J gave up 0 bases, with 7 bases separating them. The CDR3 covers 14 residues. Germline V gene data show CDR1 as LGHNA and CDR2 as YSLEER. CDR3 bases: TGCGCCAGCAGCCAAGGAGTTGCCTCCTACGAGCAGTACTTC. Encoded protein: CASSQGVASYEQYF.

A few counts support this clonotype. The rearrangement uses TRBV7-4 and TRBJ1-2, with D possibly being TRBD1 (5 bases). The V and J ends lost 5 bases and 5 bases respectively, with 15 bases between them. CDR1 is SGHVT, CDR2 SQSDAQ, per germline. The CDR3 is 14 amino acids. This CDR3 is CASSASNGGYGYTF. The CDR3 region has the DNA TGTGCCAGCAGCGCTTCTAACGGGGGATATGGCTACACCTTC.

This clonotype was recorded many times. The chain has TRBV5-4 and TRBJ2-3; 10 bases line up with TRBD2. This CDR3 is 14 amino acids long. V was pared by 4 bases and J by 5 bases, with 4 bases of the junction left unmatched. Germline V CDR1 and CDR2: SGHNT, YYREEE (reference sequence). The CDR3 bases are TGTGCCAGCAGCCGGAGCGGGGGGGGAGATACGCAGTATTTT. Amino acid sequence: CASSRSGGGDTQYF.

This clonotype has only a few counts. This CDR3 is CASSVRLAGINEQFF. CDR3 nucleotide sequence: TGTGCCAGCAGCGTTCGACTAGCGGGCATAAATGAGCAGTTCTTC. This chain uses TRBV9 with TRBJ2-1; 10 nucleotides align to TRBD2. There are 15 residues in the CDR3. Losses at the gene ends were 2 bases for V and 7 bases for J; bases not matched to a gene: 6. CDR1 is SGDLS and CDR2 is YYNGEE in the germline V gene.

As concerns this clonotype: Being one base from a much bigger clone, this may be a read error. The chain is built from TRBV19 and TRBJ2-1; D is uncertain. CDR1 and CDR2 from the germline V gene are LNHDA and SQIVND (reference sequence). The CDR3 sequence is 13 residues long. CDR3 residues: CVSSIAPLNEQFF. The CDR3 DNA reads TGTGTCAGTAGTATCGCACCACTCAATGAGCAGTTCTTC.

This clonotype has ten or more counts. The chain combines TRBV7-2 with TRBJ1-1; D gene uncertain. The CDR3 covers 14 residues. CDR1 is SGHTA and CDR2 is FQGNSA in the germline V gene. The V end lost 0 bases, the J end lost 2 bases, and 7 bases lay between the germline ends. The CDR3 loop is CASSLAYSNTEAFF. CDR3 bases: TGTGCCAGCAGCTTAGCCTACAGCAACACTGAAGCTTTCTTT.

This rearrangement joins TRBV20-1 to TRBJ2-7; D could derive from TRBD1 or TRBD2 (5 bases each). Germline CDR1 and CDR2: DFQATT and SNEGSKA (reference sequence). CDR3 size: 13 residues. V lost 4 bases to trimming and J lost 1 base, with 11 bases between them. The CDR3: CSANRDGSYEQYF. The DNA of the CDR3 is TGCAGTGCTAATAGGGACGGGTCCTACGAGCAGTACTTC.

This clonotype was observed at least ten times. The rearrangement links TRBV20-1 to TRBJ2-1, with D hard to call. Trimming left V 3 bases short and J 6 bases short, with 9 bases between. The V gene's germline CDR1 is DFQATT and CDR2 SNEGSKA (reference sequence). This CDR3 has 12 residues. CDR3 in DNA: TGCAGTGCTAGGGTCCCAGGCAATGAGCAGTTCTTC. It is translated as CSARVPGNEQFF.